The entry below gives a single T cell receptor (beta chain) sequence along with its context. What it binds is unknown. These data are taken from a study of shared clonotypes between healthy human individuals. Study results and limitations: Several donors held 4.5% to 5% of naive CD4 clonotypes in common.

Clones were sequenced by immunoSEQ multiplex PCR, and TCRdb holds only the in-frame ones, with some missing. Here the sample spans about 2.4 million clones, 80% to 95% being singletons. The CDR3 runs 16 residues. Germline V gene sequence: CDR1 SGDLS, CDR2 YYNGEE. Trimming took 0 bases from V and 2 from J, leaving 13 bases between them. The receptor comes from a man between 18 and 29 years old in good health. Some clones in this sample may be carry-over from other donors' samples. The V gene is TRBV9, the J gene TRBJ2-3, with a tentative D call TRBD2 (6 bases). Sequences were obtained from naive CD4+ T cells from PBMCs. Specified subset: CD45RA+ positively selected. DNA of the CDR3: TGTGCCAGCAGCGTAGAATGGGACTCCCTCACAGATACGCAGTATTTT. Amino acids: CASSVEWDSLTDTQYF. The entire variable domain, with the rest obtained from reference TRBV9 and TRBJ2-3, is as follows: DSGVTQTPKHLITATGQRVTLRCSPRSGDLSVYWYQQSLDQGLQFLIQYYNGEERAKGNILERFSAQQFPDLHSELNLSSLELGDSALYFCASSVEWDSLTDTQYFGPGTRLTVL.